This T cell receptor (beta chain) was recovered during a study of cytomegalovirus exposure and HLA in healthy donors. The CDR3 consists of 17 residues. Germline V CDR1 and CDR2: SGHRS, YFSETQ. V was pared by 3 bases and J by 5 bases, with 21 bases between. Only in-frame clones appear in the TCRdb table, and some are missing; sequencing was by immunoSEQ multiplex PCR. The sample holds about 160,000 clones, 86% seen once. The receptor comes from a woman in her late teens or twenties in good health and CMV-seronegative. The chain uses TRBV5-1 and TRBJ2-1; D might be TRBD2 (5 bases). The sample consisted of PBMCs. DNA of the CDR3: TGCGCCAGCAGCTCCGATGGAGGTCCGAAACGGAACAATGAGCAGTTCTTC. It translates to CASSSDGGPKRNNEQFF.